A single sample is the source of the 27 T cell receptor beta chains below, sequenced in a study of control samples from healthy donors and cancer patients. Profiling relied on immunoSEQ multiplex PCR, and the TCRdb table lists in-frame clones only, not all of them. The sample contains about 70,000 clones, 75% to 90% of which appear only once. The sample was PBMCs. Receptor source: a woman aged 50 to 60 with lung cancer.

The chain carries TRBV18 and TRBJ1-1; no definite D call. Trimming pared 4 bases from V and 4 bases from J, leaving 19 bases between. Germline-derived CDR1 and CDR2 are KGHSH and LQKENI. The CDR3 has 16 residues. The CDR3 sequence: CASSQGLDLGITEAFF. The CDR3 nucleotides are TGTGCCAGCTCACAGGGTCTGGACTTGGGGATCACTGAAGCTTTCTTT. The full variable domain, with the rest looked up from reference TRBV18 and TRBJ1-1, is NAGVMQNPRHLVRRRGQEARLRCSPMKGHSHVYWYRQLPEEGLKFMVYLQKENIIDESGMPKERFSAEFPKEGPSILRIQQVVRGDSAAYFCASSQGLDLGITEAFFGQGTRLTVV.

The rearrangement uses TRBV3-1 (or the pseudogene TRBV3-2) and TRBJ1-6; no firm D call. Germline CDR1 and CDR2: LGHDT and YNNKEL (reference sequence). CDR3 size: 13 residues. Trimming removed 3 bases at V and 10 bases at J, with 10 bases between. DNA for the CDR3: TGTGCCAGCAGCCAGTTAGGAGGGTCACCCCTCCACTTT. As protein: CASSQLGGSPLHF.

This clone was picked up one time. The chain uses TRBV6-1 and TRBJ1-2; D perhaps matches TRBD1 (6 bases). This CDR3 region has 13 residues. V shed 3 bases and J shed 8 bases, with 13 bases lying between them. Germline V lookup: CDR1 MNHNS, CDR2 SASEGT. The CDR3 DNA is TGTGCCAGCAGTGAGGGGGCCCAGGGAGGCTACACCTTC. Its translation is CASSEGAQGGYTF.

The chain couples TRBV5-1 to TRBJ1-6, with 8 bases that match TRBD1. Trimming at V came to 2 bases and at J to 9 bases, leaving 4 bases not matched to a gene. This CDR3 comprises 14 residues. The V gene's germline CDR1 is SGHRS and CDR2 YFSETQ. CDR3 sequence reads: CASSFGQGGSPLHF. The CDR3 coding sequence is TGCGCCAGCAGCTTCGGACAGGGTGGTTCACCCCTCCACTTT.

The chain joins TRBV6-6 to TRBJ2-5; a possible D gene is TRBD2 (6 bases). Trimming removed 8 bases from V and 2 bases from J, with 15 bases in between. Germline CDR1 is MNHNY and CDR2 is SVGAGI (reference sequence). This CDR3 is 14 amino acids long. The CDR3 spells CASSRGGGQETQYF. CDR3 DNA sequence: TGTGCCAGCTCCCGTGGGGGAGGTCAAGAGACCCAGTACTTC.

The chain joins TRBV7-9 to TRBJ1-2; 7 bases are shared with TRBD1. The CDR3 loop spans 14 amino acids. Trimming cost V 5 bases and J 5 bases; bases outside gene matches: 8. Looked up from germline, CDR1 is SEHNR and CDR2 is FQNEAQ (reference sequence). CDR3 nucleotides: TGTGCCAGCAGCACTGGGACAGCCCTTTATGGCTACACCTTC. Translation gives CASSTGTALYGYTF.

CDR3 sequence reads: CASPTRENYGYTF. The DNA for the CDR3 is TGTGCCAGTCCCACCAGGGAGAACTATGGCTACACCTTC. The chain links TRBV19 to TRBJ1-2, with D possibly being TRBD1 (5 bases). The CDR3 sequence is 13 residues long. Between the trimmed V and J ends, which lost 8 bases and 2 bases, there was a span of 12 bases. Germline CDR1 reads LNHDA; CDR2 reads SQIVND (reference sequence).

The chain is built from TRBV19 and TRBJ1-1; TRBD1 matches 10 bases. CDR1 and CDR2 from the germline V gene are LNHDA and SQIVND (reference sequence). J lost 8 bases, V lost 5 bases, and 8 bases had no gene match. The CDR3 spans 14 residues. The CDR3 reads CASSFGQGGLEAFF. In nucleotides, the CDR3 is TGTGCCAGTAGTTTCGGACAGGGGGGACTGGAAGCTTTCTTT.

The chain carries TRBV6-6 and TRBJ1-2; D might be TRBD1 (6 bases). The ends were cut back, 7 bases at V and 4 bases at J, with 13 bases in the middle. The CDR3 is 13 amino acids. Germline V CDR1 and CDR2: MNHNY, SVGAGI (reference sequence). The CDR3 sequence is CASIVRGGYGYTF. The CDR3 nucleotides read TGTGCCAGCATAGTCAGGGGAGGCTATGGCTACACCTTC.

Judged by abundance, this clone is medium-sized (0.01 to 0.1%). The chain joins TRBV24-1 to TRBJ1-1; no definite D call. Germline CDR1 and CDR2: KGHDR and SFDVKD. The CDR3 covers 15 residues. The germline V and J ends were trimmed by 0 bases and 4 bases, with 11 bases remaining between them. The CDR3 region has the DNA TGTGCCACCAGTGATTTGTTCAGCCTTGGCACTGAAGCTTTCTTT. This encodes CATSDLFSLGTEAFF.

The chain links TRBV25-1 to TRBJ2-7, with D hard to call. Trimming shortened V by 1 base and J by 3 bases, and 13 bases separated the two germline ends. This CDR3 has 15 residues. Germline V gene sequence: CDR1 MGHDK, CDR2 SYGVNS. DNA of the CDR3: TGTGCCAGCAGTGAATCTGGCAGTGCTCACTACGAGCAGTACTTC. It encodes CASSESGSAHYEQYF.

The V gene is TRBV7-3, the J gene TRBJ1-2; 9 positions agree with TRBD1. Unmatched junction bases numbered 3, after V lost 3 bases and J lost 4 bases. The CDR3 has 14 amino acids. CDR1 SGHTA and CDR2 FQGTGA come from the germline V gene. CDR3 coding DNA: TGTGCCAGCAGCTTGTTGGGACAGGGCTATGGCTACACCTTC. Its protein product is CASSLLGQGYGYTF.

The chain uses TRBV24-1 and TRBJ2-2; no definite D call. The CDR3 is 15 amino acids. The V gene's germline CDR1 is KGHDR and CDR2 SFDVKD. Trimming left V 4 bases short and J 2 bases short, with 10 bases between. CDR3 nucleotide sequence: TGTGCCACCAGTGACCCTACAGCCAACACCGGGGAGCTGTTTTTT. Translating it yields CATSDPTANTGELFF.

CDR3 nucleotide sequence: TGTGCCAGCAGCTTGGACCCCGATCGTGGAAACACCATATATTTT. Translated, it gives CASSLDPDRGNTIYF. The chain joins TRBV5-5 to TRBJ1-3; D not certain. Trimming removed 0 bases at V and 3 bases at J, with 10 bases between. The CDR3 totals 15 residues. Germline lookup yields CDR1 SGHKS and CDR2 YYEKEE (reference sequence).

V and J are TRBV18 and TRBJ2-2; D gene ambiguous. V lost 6 bases, J lost 0 bases, and 8 bases lay in between. The CDR3 has 14 amino acids. Germline loops: CDR1 KGHSH, CDR2 LQKENI. CDR3 protein: CASSPRTNTGELFF. DNA of the CDR3: TGTGCCAGCTCCCCCAGAACGAACACCGGGGAGCTGTTTTTT.

The chain carries TRBV18 and TRBJ1-1; D not resolved. Trimming cost V 3 bases and J 2 bases, with 7 bases left between them. The CDR3 has 13 amino acids. From germline, CDR1 is KGHSH and CDR2 LQKENI. The CDR3 protein is CASSPGPNTEAFF. For the CDR3, the DNA is TGTGCCAGCTCACCGGGCCCTAACACTGAAGCTTTCTTT. Looking up the rest from reference TRBV18 and TRBJ1-1 gives the full variable domain: NAGVMQNPRHLVRRRGQEARLRCSPMKGHSHVYWYRQLPEEGLKFMVYLQKENIIDESGMPKERFSAEFPKEGPSILRIQQVVRGDSAAYFCASSPGPNTEAFFGQGTRLTVV.

V and J are TRBV5-1 and TRBJ1-1; D is uncertain. The length of the CDR3 is 13 residues. V was pared by 2 bases and J by 3 bases, with 8 bases between. The germline V gene has CDR1 SGHRS and CDR2 YFSETQ. The DNA for the CDR3 is TGCGCCAGCAGCTTTACTACCGACACTGAAGCTTTCTTT. Its translation is CASSFTTDTEAFF.

The chain carries TRBV10-3 and TRBJ1-1; D ambiguous. CDR3 length: 15 residues. The germline V and J ends were trimmed by 0 bases and 5 bases, with 13 bases remaining between them. Germline assignment: CDR1 ENHRY and CDR2 SYGVKD. CDR3 loop: CAISESDGRGTEAFF. Written as DNA, the CDR3 is TGTGCCATCAGTGAGTCTGATGGTAGAGGGACTGAAGCTTTCTTT.

This chain links TRBV19 with TRBJ1-2, with TRBD1 matching over 8 bases. V was pared by 2 bases and J by 6 bases, with 14 bases of the junction left unmatched. The CDR3 loop spans 17 amino acids. Germline V gives CDR1 LNHDA, CDR2 SQIVND (reference sequence). The CDR3 DNA reads as TGTGCCAGTAGTATACTTGCCGCGGACAGGGAGAAGGATGGCTACACCTTC. Translated: CASSILAADREKDGYTF.

The V and J genes are TRBV9 and TRBJ1-5; TRBD1 might be the D (6 bases). Germline V gives CDR1 SGDLS, CDR2 YYNGEE. V was clipped by 0 bases and J by 2 bases, with 12 bases between them. There are 16 residues in the CDR3. CDR3 protein: CASSVGRGDGNQPQHF. The CDR3 DNA is TGTGCCAGCAGCGTAGGCAGGGGCGATGGCAATCAGCCCCAGCATTTT.

This rearrangement joins TRBV11-3 to TRBJ2-3, with D possibly being TRBD1 (5 bases). V shed 0 bases and J shed 0 bases, with 7 bases lying between them. The CDR3 loop spans 15 amino acids. Germline V gives CDR1 SGHNT, CDR2 YENEEA. In nucleotides, the CDR3 is TGTGCCAGCAGCTTAGACCAGGGCAGCACAGATACGCAGTATTTT. This codes for CASSLDQGSTDTQYF.

V usage is TRBV5-4 and J usage is TRBJ2-3; 7 bases align to TRBD1. The V gene end was trimmed by 3 bases and the J gene end by 0 bases; junction bases not matched to a gene: 7. This CDR3 has 16 amino acids. CDR1 is SGHNT, CDR2 YYREEE, per germline (reference sequence). The CDR3 spells CASSYPRTGSTDTQYF. CDR3 DNA: TGTGCCAGCAGCTATCCTAGGACAGGAAGCACAGATACGCAGTATTTT.

The V gene is TRBV4-1, the J gene TRBJ1-2; D unresolved. V was trimmed by 0 bases and J by 1 base, leaving 6 bases between them. Germline assignment: CDR1 MGHRA and CDR2 YSYEKL. This CDR3 is built from 14 residues. The CDR3 sequence is CASSQERVNYGYTF. The CDR3 nucleotides are TGCGCCAGCAGCCAAGAAAGAGTTAACTATGGCTACACCTTC.

The rearrangement joins TRBV11-2 to TRBJ1-5, with TRBD1 as a possible D gene (5 bases). Trimming took 6 bases from V and 10 from J, leaving 22 bases between them. Germline V CDR1 and CDR2: SGHAT, FQNNGV. The length of the CDR3 is 15 residues. This CDR3 reads CASSSQAAGFYPQHF. The CDR3 DNA reads as TGTGCCAGCAGTTCCCAGGCCGCAGGGTTTTATCCCCAGCATTTT.

The V gene is TRBV7-3, the J gene TRBJ2-1; TRBD2 aligns across 9 bases. Germline lookup yields CDR1 SGHTA and CDR2 FQGTGA. The CDR3 consists of 15 residues. V shed 1 base, J shed 2 bases, and the junction held 0 bases outside the gene matches. The CDR3 DNA follows: TGTGCCAGCAGCTTAAGCGGGGGGGCCTACAATGAGCAGTTCTTC. It codes for CASSLSGGAYNEQFF.

This clone showed up just once. The chain is built from TRBV29-1 and TRBJ1-2; the match to TRBD1 covers 12 bases. J was trimmed by 2 bases and V by 6 bases; bases with no gene match: 4. The CDR3 totals 14 residues. Looked up from germline, CDR1 is SQVTM and CDR2 is ANQGSEA. This CDR3 is CSVPGTGGNYGYTF. CDR3 nucleotides: TGCAGCGTCCCCGGGACAGGGGGCAACTATGGCTACACCTTC. The variable domain in full, completed from reference TRBV29-1 and TRBJ1-2, reads SAVISQKPSRDICQRGTSLTIQCQVDSQVTMMFWYRQQPGQSLTLIATANQGSEATYESGFVIDKFPISRPNLTFSTLTVSNMSPEDSSIYLCSVPGTGGNYGYTFGSGTRLTVV.

The chain links TRBV7-2 to TRBJ2-7, with 9 bases identical to TRBD1. This CDR3 spans 13 amino acids. Germline CDR1 reads SGHTA; CDR2 reads FQGNSA. V trimming: 5 bases; J trimming: 6 bases; junction bases outside the gene matches: 5. DNA for the CDR3: TGTGCCAGCAGCGCTAGACAGGGGGGCGAGCAGTACTTC. Amino acid sequence: CASSARQGGEQYF.